The 32 T cell receptor beta chains given below trace back to one sample, sequenced in a study of Graves' ophthalmopathy and Graves' hyperthyroidism. RNA transcripts were the source from which TCR beta CDR3 regions were amplified. In the first round, RT-PCR was carried out with HTBI primers, and a multiplex PCR formed the second round. Using its own MiXCR run on the multiplex PCR reads, TCRdb lists one record per CDR3 protein. Of 500,000 to 600,000 distinct CDR3 sequences listed, approximately 37% are singletons. Sequencing input: peripheral blood or thyroid tissue (not recorded which). Every receptor here comes from an adult man with Graves' hyperthyroidism.

This chain joins TRBV2 and TRBJ1-2; 8 nucleotides agree with TRBD1. Trimming removed 2 bases from V and 4 bases from J; junction bases left unmatched: 3. This CDR3 region has 14 residues. Germline V gene data show CDR1 as SNHLY and CDR2 as FYNNEI. The CDR3 region is CASSEQGAGYGYTF. CDR3 DNA sequence: TGTGCCAGCAGTGAACAGGGGGCTGGCTATGGCTACACCTTC.

This clonotype was seen at least ten times. CDR3 amino acids: CAISRGGPDSNQPQHF. CDR3 sequence (DNA): TGTGCCATCAGTCGGGGGGGGCCCGATAGCAATCAGCCCCAGCATTTT. V is TRBV10-3 and J is TRBJ1-5; D is possibly TRBD1 (6 bases). V dropped 5 bases and J dropped 0 bases, with 14 bases sitting between them. The V gene's germline CDR1 is ENHRY and CDR2 SYGVKD. The CDR3 is made up of 16 amino acids.

The chain recombines TRBV20-1 with TRBJ1-5; perhaps TRBD1 as D (6 bases). The germline gives CDR1 DFQATT, CDR2 SNEGSKA (reference sequence). V lost 5 bases to trimming and J lost 2 bases, with 16 bases between them. The CDR3 is 15 residues long. The CDR3: CSALVRAGGNQPQHF. CDR3 coding DNA: TGCAGTGCTCTCGTTAGGGCAGGGGGCAATCAGCCCCAGCATTTT.

This clonotype was detected many times. This sequence joins TRBV7-6 and TRBJ2-7; possibly TRBD2 for D (5 bases). The V gene lost 0 bases and the J gene lost 6 bases, with 21 bases spanning the gap. The CDR3 sequence is 17 residues long. CDR1 is SGHVS, CDR2 FNYEAQ, per germline. As DNA, the CDR3 is TGTGCCAGCAGCTTAGCTTCAGGACCGGGGTCGCTGAGCGAGCAGTACTTC. It codes for CASSLASGPGSLSEQYF.

This clonotype was observed at least ten times. The V gene is TRBV19, the J gene TRBJ2-5; maybe TRBD1 (6 bases). The CDR3 contains 15 residues. CDR1 LNHDA and CDR2 SQIVND come from the germline V gene (reference sequence). V gave up 6 bases and J gave up 2 bases, with 16 bases separating them. The CDR3 coding sequence is TGTGCCAGTAGCTCATCCAGGGGCCAACAAGAGACCCAGTACTTC. Residues: CASSSSRGQQETQYF. Full variable domain (outside the CDR3, taken from reference TRBV19 and TRBJ2-5): DGGITQSPKYLFRKEGQNVTLSCEQNLNHDAMYWYRQDPGQGLRLIYYSQIVNDFQKGDIAEGYSVSREKKESFPLTVTSAQKNPTAFYLCASSSSRGQQETQYFGPGTRLLVL.

This clonotype showed up just once. The CDR3, as DNA: TGCAGCTTGTTGGGCGGGACAGGGGATAACGAGCAGTACTTC. It codes for CSLLGGTGDNEQYF. V usage is TRBV29-1 and J usage is TRBJ2-7; TRBD1 agrees at 10 bases. The CDR3 consists of 14 residues. V lost 8 bases and J lost 5; bases outside the gene matches: 12. The germline V gene has CDR1 SQVTM and CDR2 ANQGSEA.

The rearrangement uses TRBV7-3 and TRBJ2-1; tentatively, D is TRBD1 (5 bases). The germline gives CDR1 SGHTA, CDR2 FQGTGA. V gave up 5 bases and J gave up 5 bases, with 10 bases separating them. The CDR3 covers 13 residues. In DNA, the CDR3 is TGTGCCAGCAGCAAGGGGATCGACAATGAGCAGTTCTTC. It is translated as CASSKGIDNEQFF.

The chain combines TRBV2 with TRBJ2-7; no clear D gene. The germline CDR1 and CDR2 sequences are SNHLY and FYNNEI. The V and J ends lost 1 base and 3 bases respectively, with 7 bases between them. This CDR3 is 13 amino acids long. This chain's CDR3 is CASSEGGYYEQYF. For the CDR3, the DNA is TGTGCCAGCAGTGAAGGGGGATACTACGAGCAGTACTTC.

This clonotype was detected a few times. The chain couples TRBV12-3 or TRBV12-4 to TRBJ1-1; TRBD1 matches at 9 bases. The CDR3 loop spans 18 amino acids. V shed 2 bases and J 0 bases; nucleotides not matched to a gene: 10. Here the CDR3 reads CASSLRSRTGVLNTEAFF. CDR3 in DNA: TGTGCCAGCAGTTTACGGTCCCGGACAGGGGTCCTGAACACTGAAGCTTTCTTT.

This clonotype was seen repeatedly, ten times or more. This chain uses TRBV5-4 with TRBJ2-5, with 7 bases that match TRBD2. The V gene's germline CDR1 is SGHNT and CDR2 YYREEE (reference sequence). V was pared by 4 bases and J by 2 bases, with 5 bases of the junction left unmatched. The CDR3 loop spans 14 amino acids. In DNA, the CDR3 is TGTGCCAGCAGCCCTGGACTAGGTCAAGAGACCCAGTACTTC. Translating it yields CASSPGLGQETQYF.

The V call is TRBV24-1, the J call TRBJ2-7, with no clear D. Germline CDR1 is KGHDR and CDR2 is SFDVKD. Deletions cut 2 bases from V and 4 bases from J, with 14 bases between. The CDR3 spans 15 residues. CDR3 DNA sequence: TGTGCCACCAGTGATTCAAGGGATCACCTATACGAGCAGTACTTC. This translates into CATSDSRDHLYEQYF.

This clonotype has a handful of counts. The chain carries TRBV12-3 or TRBV12-4 and TRBJ2-2; D gene uncertain. CDR3 length: 16 amino acids. Trimming shortened V by 3 bases and J by 0 bases, and 11 bases separated the two germline ends. The CDR3 region is CASSLGWASNTGELFF. The CDR3 DNA sequence: TGTGCCAGCAGTTTGGGCTGGGCTTCGAACACCGGGGAGCTGTTTTTT.

V is TRBV27 and J is TRBJ1-6; D unclear. Trimming removed 6 bases from V and 6 bases from J, with 9 bases in between. CDR1 is MNHEY and CDR2 is SMNVEV in the germline V gene (reference sequence). The CDR3 is made up of 13 amino acids. The CDR3 loop reads CASSQGFNSPLHF. The CDR3 nucleotides read TGTGCCAGCAGCCAAGGCTTTAATTCACCCCTCCACTTT.

This clonotype came up many times. This rearrangement joins TRBV20-1 to TRBJ2-2; no clear D gene. CDR1 and CDR2 from the germline V gene are DFQATT and SNEGSKA (reference sequence). The germline V and J ends were trimmed by 5 bases and 4 bases, with 11 bases remaining between them. The CDR3 runs to 13 residues. The CDR3 DNA sequence: TGCAGTGCTGTCGATACGGGCACCGGGGAGCTGTTTTTT. It yields the protein CSAVDTGTGELFF.

This clonotype has a count of ten or more. The chain recombines TRBV7-9 with TRBJ1-3; D is ambiguous. The germline gives CDR1 SEHNR, CDR2 FQNEAQ (reference sequence). The ends were cut back, 5 bases at V and 6 bases at J, with 11 bases in the middle. There are 13 residues in the CDR3. The CDR3 here is CASSPRTENTIYF. The CDR3 coding sequence is TGTGCCAGCAGCCCAAGGACTGAAAACACCATATATTTT.

A remark on this clonotype: One base away lies a much larger clone, so this may be a sequencing read error. The rearrangement links TRBV7-7 to TRBJ2-5; 7 bases agree with TRBD2. This CDR3 contains 15 residues. Germline loops: CDR1 SSHAT, CDR2 FNYEAQ (reference sequence). The CDR3 nucleotides are TGTGCTAGCAGCTGCCGGCGGGAGCGGTCTGAGACCCAGTACTTC. Translating it yields CASSCRRERSETQYF.

CDR3 coding DNA: TGTGCCAGCAGCTTAGCGGGGGGCGTCCCGAATGGCTACACCTTC. It translates to CASSLAGGVPNGYTF. The chain employs TRBV7-9 and TRBJ1-2; a possible D gene is TRBD1 (6 bases). The germline gives CDR1 SEHNR, CDR2 FQNEAQ (reference sequence). The CDR3 is 15 amino acids. Trimming cost V 0 bases and J 6 bases, with 14 bases left between them.

This clonotype came up many times. This chain joins TRBV7-2 and TRBJ2-7; TRBD1 matches at 8 bases. The CDR3 is 14 amino acids. Losses at the gene ends were 2 bases for V and 6 bases for J; bases not matched to a gene: 6. CDR1 is SGHTA and CDR2 is FQGNSA in the germline V gene. CDR3 bases: TGTGCCAGCAGCTTACTCCAGGGGGCGGGCGAGCAGTACTTC. It codes for CASSLLQGAGEQYF.

This clonotype came up a few times. This sequence joins TRBV10-3 and TRBJ1-2, with D possibly matching TRBD1 (5 bases). CDR3 length: 12 residues. CDR1 ENHRY and CDR2 SYGVKD come from the germline V gene. Trimming pared 10 bases from V and 4 bases from J, leaving 13 bases between. The CDR3 region is CASAGGFYGYTF. CDR3 nucleotides: TGTGCCAGCGCGGGGGGTTTCTATGGCTACACCTTC.

This clonotype was found many times. The CDR3 DNA reads as TGTGCCAGCAGCTTTGCCGGGAGCTCCTCTGGGGCCAACGTCCTGACTTTC. It codes for CASSFAGSSSGANVLTF. The V gene is TRBV7-9, the J gene TRBJ2-6, with a weak D call TRBD2 (6 bases). The CDR3 runs to 17 residues. V was clipped by 3 bases and J by 0 bases, with 12 bases between them. Per germline, CDR1 SEHNR and CDR2 FQNEAQ (reference sequence).

This clonotype appeared a single time. This chain uses TRBV2 with TRBJ2-5, with D tentatively TRBD2 (6 bases). Trimming removed 8 bases at V and 9 bases at J, with 22 bases between. CDR1 SNHLY and CDR2 FYNNEI come from the germline V gene. The CDR3 consists of 14 residues. DNA for the CDR3: TGTGCCAGCCTACGGACGAGGTTTTCGGGGGCCCAGTACTTC. It is translated as CASLRTRFSGAQYF.

The chain joins TRBV7-6 to TRBJ2-3; no reliable D call. This CDR3 is 13 amino acids long. V shed 3 bases and J shed 2 bases, with 6 bases lying between them. Germline CDR1 and CDR2: SGHVS and FNYEAQ. The CDR3 region is CASSLMTTDTQYF. As DNA, the CDR3 is TGTGCCAGCAGCTTGATGACCACAGATACGCAGTATTTT.

About this clonotype itself: A read error is possible here, since a much larger clone lies one base away. The rearrangement uses TRBV11-2 and TRBJ2-7, with D maybe TRBD1 (7 bases). Trimming left V 6 bases short and J 2 bases short, with 14 bases between. This CDR3 contains 14 residues. In germline, CDR1 is SGHAT, CDR2 FQNNGV. The CDR3 sequence is CASSRGTEAYEQYF. CDR3 nucleotides: TGTGCCAGCAGTCGGGGGACAGAAGCCTACGAGCAGTACTTC.

V usage is TRBV20-1 and J usage is TRBJ2-7, with 7 positions matching TRBD2. V was clipped by 0 bases and J by 0 bases; unmatched bases: 2. Germline V gives CDR1 DFQATT, CDR2 SNEGSKA (reference sequence). The CDR3 totals 14 residues. The chain's CDR3 is CSARDTSDSYEQYF. The DNA of the CDR3 is TGCAGTGCTAGAGACACTAGCGACTCCTACGAGCAGTACTTC.

About this clonotype itself: At one of its ends the junction is not consistent with the germline gene, which may arise from a read error. The chain carries TRBV7-3 and TRBJ1-5; 8 bases align to TRBD1. This CDR3 comprises 19 residues. CDR1 SGHTA and CDR2 FQGTGA come from the germline V gene. The CDR3 protein is CASSLIRTGLGTSNQPQHF. CDR3 sequence (DNA): TGTGCCAGCAGTTTAATCCGGACAGGGTTGGGTACGAGCAATCAGCCCCAGCATTTT. Based on the CDR3 plus reference TRBV7-3 and TRBJ1-5, the full variable domain is GAGVSQTPSNKVTEKGKYVELRCDPISGHTALYWYRQSLGQGPEFLIYFQGTGAADDSGLPNDRFFAVRPEGSVSTLKIQRTERGDSAVYLCASSLIRTGLGTSNQPQHFGDGTRLSIL.

Only a few counts were recorded for this clonotype. J is TRBJ2-7 and V is TRBV25-1, with D perhaps being TRBD1 or TRBD2 (5 bases each). Trimming took off 3 bases at V and 0 bases at J, with 9 bases between the two ends. Per germline, CDR1 MGHDK and CDR2 SYGVNS. The CDR3 is 14 amino acids. The chain's CDR3 is CASSEGRYSYEQYF. CDR3 DNA: TGTGCCAGCAGTGAGGGACGCTACTCCTACGAGCAGTACTTC.

This sequence joins TRBV11-2 and TRBJ2-7, with 15 nucleotides matching TRBD2. The CDR3 consists of 17 residues. The V and J ends lost 5 bases and 1 base, in that order; junction bases with no gene match: 6. From germline, CDR1 is SGHAT and CDR2 FQNNGV. The CDR3 DNA reads as TGTGCCAGCAGCAGGGGACTAGCGGGGGGTTCATCCTACGAGCAGTACTTC. This translates into CASSRGLAGGSSYEQYF.

In its sample, this clonotype was seen many times. V usage is TRBV20-1 and J usage is TRBJ1-3; possible D gene TRBD1, 5 bases. The germline V gene encodes CDR1 DFQATT and CDR2 SNEGSKA (reference sequence). This CDR3 has 14 amino acids. Trimming removed 1 base at V and 7 bases at J, with 14 bases between. The CDR3 loop reads CSARVPGRMNTIYF. CDR3 DNA sequence: TGCAGTGCTAGAGTCCCAGGGAGGATGAACACCATATATTTT.

To note about this clonotype: One end of the junction is discordant with germline, which a read error may explain. The chain combines TRBV19 with TRBJ1-2, with D uncertain. Germline assignment: CDR1 LNHDA and CDR2 SQIVND (reference sequence). The CDR3 loop spans 15 amino acids. The DNA of the CDR3 is TGTGTCAGTAGTATTACGGGATATGCCAACTATGGCTACACCTTC. This translates into CVSSITGYANYGYTF.

The sample holds many counts of this clonotype. V gene TRBV2 combines with J gene TRBJ2-5, with D possibly TRBD1 on 5 matching bases. The ends were cut back, 4 bases at V and 1 base at J, with 10 bases in the middle. In germline, CDR1 is SNHLY, CDR2 FYNNEI. The CDR3 consists of 14 residues. In DNA, the CDR3 is TGTGCCAGCAGTGTGGAGCAGGGCCAAGAGACCCAGTACTTC. It is translated as CASSVEQGQETQYF.

This clonotype was counted many times. J is TRBJ1-5 and V is TRBV20-1; D perhaps matches TRBD1 (5 bases). This CDR3 contains 17 residues. Germline V gives CDR1 DFQATT, CDR2 SNEGSKA (reference sequence). Trimming took off 1 base at V and 0 bases at J, with 16 bases between the two ends. The CDR3 region is CSARVRPETVSNQPQHF. CDR3 sequence (DNA): TGCAGTGCTAGAGTCCGCCCGGAGACAGTTAGCAATCAGCCCCAGCATTTT.

The chain combines TRBV10-3 with TRBJ1-5; a possible D gene is TRBD1 (6 bases). V gave up 6 bases and J gave up 2 bases, with 11 bases separating them. The CDR3 spans 14 residues. Germline V gene data show CDR1 as ENHRY and CDR2 as SYGVKD. This CDR3 reads CAIRPGTRNQPQHF. CDR3 nucleotide sequence: TGTGCCATCAGGCCCGGGACACGCAATCAGCCCCAGCATTTT.